Listed below are T cell receptor beta chains from one sample, sequenced in a study of blood T cell repertoires in COVID-19. Libraries were prepared by immunoSEQ multiplex PCR; TCRdb keeps only in-frame clonotypes and omits some of them. The sample has tens of thousands of clones, approximately 86% seen once; the top ten hold about 3%. The sequencing sample was made of peripheral blood. The receptors come from a woman in her forties or fifties with active or convalescent COVID-19. Both conserved end residues are part of each CDR3. A D gene is named only where the DNA matches it firmly. For some rows the clone size is stated as once, few or many, or as a class when expanded; others skip it.

j_call d_call v_call clone_size cdr3_nt cdr3_aa
TRBJ1-3 TRBD1 TRBV5-4 - TGTGCCAGCAGCCGGACAGGGACTGGAAACACCATATATTTT CASSRTGTGNTIYF
TRBJ2-7 - TRBV5-1 once TGCGCCAGCAGCTTGTTGGGAACGGGGGTTTACGAGCAGTACTTC CASSLLGTGVYEQYF
TRBJ2-3 TRBD2 TRBV7-2 few TGTGCCAGCAGCTTAGTTGCGGCTAGCGGGGGCGGGACGCAGTATTTT CASSLVAASGGGTQYF
TRBJ1-6 - TRBV10-3 - TGTGCCATCAGTGACAGGGATTATAATTCACCCCTCCACTTT CAISDRDYNSPLHF
TRBJ1-3 - TRBV7-2 medium-sized TGTGCCAGCAGACTGGGAGGGGGTAACACCATATATTTT CASRLGGGNTIYF
TRBJ1-2 - TRBV5-1 - TGCGCCAGCAGCTCCGGCGGCAATAACTATGGCTACACCTTC CASSSGGNNYGYTF
TRBJ1-1 - TRBV6-4 - TGTGCCAGCAGTGGTCGGGGGGCGCGAGGAAACACTGAAGCTTTCTTT CASSGRGARGNTEAFF
TRBJ1-6 - TRBV16 - TGTGCCAGCAGCCAATCGGGCCGGAGGGTTTCACCCCTCCACTTT CASSQSGRRVSPLHF
TRBJ2-3 TRBD2 TRBV7-2 - TGTGCCAGCAGCTTTACTAGCGGGGGCACAGATACGCAGTATTTT CASSFTSGGTDTQYF
TRBJ1-4 TRBD1 TRBV13 - TGTGCCAGCAGCTTCCGGGACAGGGGGCGAATAAATGAAAAACTGTTTTTT CASSFRDRGRINEKLFF
TRBJ2-1 TRBD2 TRBV3-1/TRBV3-2 - TGTGCCAGCAGCCAAGATCAAATGGGGTTTACTAGCGGGGACAATGAGCAGTTCTTC CASSQDQMGFTSGDNEQFF
TRBJ2-2 - TRBV10-3 - TGTGCCATCAGTGACCGGGGGGCCACCGGGGAGCTGTTTTTT CAISDRGATGELFF
TRBJ1-2 TRBD1 TRBV7-8 - TGTGCCAGCAGCTTAGCGCAGGGGGACCCATATGGCTACACCTTC CASSLAQGDPYGYTF
TRBJ1-1 - TRBV4-3 - TGCGCCAGCAGCCAAGAAACAGGCACTGAAGCTTTCTTT CASSQETGTEAFF
TRBJ2-2 - TRBV30 - TGTGCCTGGAGTGGAGCGAACACCGGGGAGCTGTTTTTT CAWSGANTGELFF
TRBJ1-2 TRBD1 TRBV29-1 - TGCAGCGTCCAGGGACAGGGCCCATCTAACTATGGCTACACCTTC CSVQGQGPSNYGYTF
TRBJ1-4 - TRBV2 - TGTGCCACTCAGGGTGAAAAACTGTTTTTT CATQGEKLFF
TRBJ1-1 - TRBV19 - TGTGCCAGTAGTCGGGACTTACTCTTAAGGGACACTGAAGCTTTCTTT CASSRDLLLRDTEAFF
TRBJ2-1 - TRBV5-4 once TGTGCCAGCAGCTTGGAGGGGGGGCCGCTCAATGAGCAGTTCTTC CASSLEGGPLNEQFF
TRBJ2-3 TRBD1 TRBV10-3 - TGTGCCATCAAGGGGGCCACAGATACGCAGTATTTT CAIKGATDTQYF
TRBJ1-1 - TRBV12-3/TRBV12-4 few TGTGCCAGCAGTTTGACAGGTCTGGGTGTGGGTTTCTTT CASSLTGLGVGFF
TRBJ2-7 TRBD1 TRBV6-5 - TGTGCCAGCAAACAGGGGGGCACGGGGGCCTACGAGCAGTACTTC CASKQGGTGAYEQYF
TRBJ2-7 TRBD2 TRBV7-2 - TGTGCCAGCAGCTTAGTGGCGGGGGGCTCCTACGAGCAGTACTTC CASSLVAGGSYEQYF
TRBJ1-1 - TRBV5-4 - TGTGCCAGCAGCGTTGACACGAACACTGAAGCTTTCTTT CASSVDTNTEAFF
TRBJ2-5 - TRBV6-6 - TGTGCCAGCAGCCTGACAGACCTCCAAGAGACCCAGTACTTC CASSLTDLQETQYF
TRBJ2-7 - TRBV5-1 - TGCGCCAGCAGCTTGCTGGGAGTGGGCTCCTACGAGCAGTACTTC CASSLLGVGSYEQYF
TRBJ2-3 - TRBV5-6 - TGTGCCAGCAGCTCGATTGTCCTTACATATTTT CASSSIVLTYF
TRBJ1-2 TRBD1 TRBV7-2 - TGTGCCAGCAGACAAGCCGGGACAGGGATACAAAGTGGCTATGGCTACACCTTC CASRQAGTGIQSGYGYTF
TRBJ2-7 TRBD2 TRBV7-2 - TGTGCCAGCAGCTTAGCGGGCGGGGGGGCCTACGAGCAGTACTTC CASSLAGGGAYEQYF
TRBJ1-1 - TRBV6-5 - TGTGCCAGCAGGTCCAACAGGAACACTGAAGCTTTCTTT CASRSNRNTEAFF
TRBJ1-2 TRBD1 TRBV29-1 - TGCAGCGACCACAGGGGAAACTATGGCTACACCTTC CSDHRGNYGYTF
TRBJ2-2 TRBD2 TRBV4-3 - TGCGCCAGCAGCCCTCTAGCGGGGGAATCCGGGGAGCTGTTTTTT CASSPLAGESGELFF
TRBJ1-5 TRBD1 TRBV7-9 - TGTGCCAGCAGCTTGGGACAGGCGAGCAATCAGCCCCAGCATTTT CASSLGQASNQPQHF
TRBJ2-3 - TRBV5-1 - TGCGCCAGCAGCCCGGGGGGCCTGAGCACAGATACGCAGTATTTT CASSPGGLSTDTQYF
TRBJ2-5 TRBD1 TRBV7-2 - TGTGCCAGCAGCTTAGGAGGGGGCCCTCAAGAGACCCAGTACTTC CASSLGGGPQETQYF
TRBJ2-1 TRBD2 TRBV4-3 - TGCGCCAGCAGCCAAGGGAGGACTAGCGGGAGGGTAGATGAGCAGTTCTTC CASSQGRTSGRVDEQFF
TRBJ2-5 - TRBV7-9 - TGTGCCAGCATGGGCAGGGGCGGAGAGACCCAGTACTTC CASMGRGGETQYF
TRBJ1-2 - TRBV7-2 - TGTGCCAGCAGCCGCCCATCGGGGGGCGGCTATGGCTACACCTTC CASSRPSGGGYGYTF
TRBJ2-7 TRBD2 TRBV19 - TGTGCCAGTAGTCCCGCCCCGTGGGGGGGGACCTACGAGCAGTACTTC CASSPAPWGGTYEQYF
TRBJ1-5 - TRBV27 - TGTGCCAGCAGTCCAACGGATCAGCCCCAGCATTTT CASSPTDQPQHF
TRBJ1-2 TRBD1 TRBV14 - TGTGCCAGCAGCCAAGACACAGGGGCACACTATGGCTACACCTTC CASSQDTGAHYGYTF
TRBJ1-2 - TRBV7-2 - TGTGCCAGCACGGGAACCGGGCTGGGGGCCTATGGCTACACCTTC CASTGTGLGAYGYTF
TRBJ1-1 TRBD1 TRBV9 once TGTGCCAGCAGCGTAGAGACAGGGGTAGCTGAAGCTTTCTTT CASSVETGVAEAFF
TRBJ2-2 TRBD1 TRBV5-4 - TGTGCCAGCAGCCCCTCCTACGGGACAGGGAGTACCGGGGAGCTGTTTTTT CASSPSYGTGSTGELFF
TRBJ2-3 TRBD2 TRBV7-6 - TGTGCCAGCAGTATCTCGGGGGGGCCAATCGATACGCAGTATTTT CASSISGGPIDTQYF
TRBJ1-2 - TRBV9 - TGTGCCAGCAGCGCCCGGGGGGCGCTTGGCTACACCTTC CASSARGALGYTF